These 28 T cell receptor beta chains share one sample of origin, sequenced in a study of tumor and adjacent non-tumor tissue in lung cancer. The template was RNA from unsorted bulk tissue. The normal lung tissue was taken more than 3 cm from the tumor edge. A modified ARM-PCR protocol with three rounds of nested PCR amplified TCRbeta. From the multiplex PCR reads, TCRdb called clonotypes with MiXCR, one entry per CDR3 protein. The repertoire has about 43,000 distinct CDR3 sequences, roughly 60% of them found once; the top ten carry under 50%. Sequenced sample: distant non-tumor lung tissue. These receptors came from a man in his fifties with non-small cell lung cancer.

A word on this clonotype: An end of the junction does not agree with germline; a read error may underlie this. This rearrangement joins TRBV12-3 or TRBV12-4 to TRBJ2-6, with D possibly being TRBD1 (6 bases). This CDR3 has 18 amino acids. The CDR3 region has the DNA TGTGTCAGCAGCAAAACCAGGGGCTTGGGATCTGAGGCCAACGTCCTGACTTTC. This sequence encodes CVSSKTRGLGSEANVLTF.

About this clonotype itself: This may be a read error, as it is one base from a much larger clone. This chain links TRBV13 with TRBJ2-7; D might be TRBD1 or TRBD2, each matching 5 bases. The V gene lost 2 bases and the J gene lost 2 bases, with 16 bases spanning the gap. Germline lookup yields CDR1 PRHDT and CDR2 FYEKMQ (reference sequence). This CDR3 spans 16 amino acids. CDR3 sequence (DNA): TGTGCCAGCAGCTTACGATGGGGGAGCGATACCTACGAGCAGTACTTC. Protein sequence: CASSLRWGSDTYEQYF.

This clonotype is a singleton in its sample. One end of the junction fails to match germline, which may point to a read error. The chain uses TRBV6-6 and TRBJ1-1; 9 bases align to TRBD1. The length of the CDR3 is 13 residues. Germline CDR1 is MNHNY and CDR2 is SVGAGI (reference sequence). The CDR3 region is CDSLQGARAGAFF. The CDR3 nucleotides are TGTGACAGCCTACAGGGGGCGAGGGCTGGAGCTTTCTTT.

The chain couples TRBV29-1 to TRBJ2-7; D is unclear. This CDR3 is 13 amino acids long. Germline V CDR1 and CDR2: SQVTM, ANQGSEA. The CDR3 here is CNTTSPGSYEQYF. CDR3 DNA sequence: TGCAACACCACCTCTCCGGGTTCCTACGAGCAGTACTTC.

The CDR3 loop is CASSLSGMEKLFF. CDR3 in DNA: TGTGCCAGCAGTTTAAGCGGGATGGAAAAACTGTTTTTT. This chain uses TRBV28 with TRBJ1-4; D remains ambiguous. The germline CDR1 and CDR2 sequences are MDHEN and SYDVKM. V lost 2 bases and J 8 bases, leaving 9 bases between the germline ends. There are 13 residues in the CDR3.

A word on this clonotype: The conserved phenylalanine or tryptophan is not found at the CDR3 terminus, so this likely reflects a read error. No DNA is shown, since the ends of the CDR3 on it are uncertain; the CDR3 is the one TCRdb lists. The gene calls are TRBV6-2 or TRBV6-3 and TRBJ2-1. The length of the CDR3 is 12 amino acids, counting both ends. CDR1 MNHEY and CDR2 SVGEGT come from the germline V gene. The CDR3 loop reads CASCSSYIEQLL.

There are many counts of this clonotype. This chain joins TRBV6-5 and TRBJ2-1; 8 positions match TRBD1. The CDR3 contains 14 residues. CDR1 is MNHEY, CDR2 SVGAGI, per germline. Unmatched junction bases numbered 4, after V lost 6 bases and J lost 3 bases. CDR3 coding DNA: TGTGCCAGCAGAGGCGGACAGGGCTACAATGAGCAGTTCTTC. Translated: CASRGGQGYNEQFF.

As regards this clonotype: This could be a read error, since a much larger clone is one nucleotide away. V gene TRBV7-9 combines with J gene TRBJ1-2, with TRBD1 matching over 8 bases. Germline V gene lookup returns CDR1 SEHNR and CDR2 FQNEAQ (reference sequence). The length of the CDR3 is 13 residues. This CDR3 reads CGSSQQQGDGYTF. Written as DNA, the CDR3 is TGTGGCAGCAGCCAGCAACAGGGGGATGGCTACACCTTC.

This clonotype has ten or more counts. The gene calls are TRBV5-6 and TRBJ2-4, with D tentatively TRBD1 (6 bases). CDR3 length: 16 amino acids. The ends were cut back, 5 bases at V and 1 base at J, with 16 bases in the middle. Per the germline V gene, CDR1 is SGHDT and CDR2 is YYEEEE. CDR3 DNA sequence: TGTGCCAGCAGTTTACAGGGAATTTGGGCCAAAAACATTCAGTACTTC. This codes for CASSLQGIWAKNIQYF.

The J gene is TRBJ2-7, the V gene TRBV5-1, with D possibly being TRBD2 (5 bases). Per the germline V gene, CDR1 is SGHRS and CDR2 is YFSETQ. V lost 4 bases and J lost 3, with 8 bases in between. The CDR3 contains 12 residues. CDR3 amino acids: CASSPDYYEQYF. Written as DNA, the CDR3 is TGCGCCAGCAGCCCAGACTACTACGAGCAGTACTTC. The full variable domain, rest sourced from reference TRBV5-1 and TRBJ2-7, is KAGVTQTPRYLIKTRGQQVTLSCSPISGHRSVSWYQQTPGQGLQFLFEYFSETQRNKGNFPGRFSGRQFSNSRSEMNVSTLELGDSALYLCASSPDYYEQYFGPGTRLTVT.

Notes on this clonotype: At one end, the junction sequence differs from germline, possibly due to a read error. The V gene is TRBV9, the J gene TRBJ2-7; 12 bases map to TRBD2. Germline assignment: CDR1 SGDLS and CDR2 YYNGEE. This CDR3 comprises 15 residues. The CDR3 loop reads CVSSEGLAGTYEQYF. The CDR3 nucleotides read TGTGTCAGCAGTGAAGGACTAGCGGGGACCTACGAGCAGTACTTC.

A word on this clonotype: A much bigger clone sits one base away, suggesting this may be a read error. The chain couples TRBV29-1 to TRBJ2-1; D might be TRBD1 or TRBD2, each matching 6 bases. The germline CDR1 and CDR2 sequences are SQVTM and ANQGSEA. V dropped 4 bases and J dropped 8 bases, with 15 bases sitting between them. The CDR3 is made up of 13 amino acids. The CDR3 sequence: CSVGGGTLDEQFF. The DNA of the CDR3 is TGCAGCGTTGGAGGGGGGACCTTGGATGAGCAGTTCTTC.

At least ten counts were recorded for this clonotype. The chain employs TRBV4-1 and TRBJ1-2, with D unclear. V gave up 1 base and J gave up 0 bases, with 18 bases separating them. CDR1 is MGHRA and CDR2 is YSYEKL in the germline V gene. The CDR3 extends over 18 amino acids. This chain's CDR3 is CASSQGPPSPDSNYGYTF. DNA of the CDR3: TGCGCCAGCAGCCAAGGTCCACCCTCTCCTGACTCTAACTATGGCTACACCTTC.

This clonotype was picked up many times. This rearrangement joins TRBV5-5 to TRBJ2-1; 12 bases line up with TRBD2. Germline CDR1 and CDR2: SGHKS and YYEKEE (reference sequence). V shed 3 bases, J shed 10 bases, and the junction held 8 bases outside the gene matches. CDR3 length: 15 amino acids. The CDR3, as DNA: TGTGCCAGCAGCTCCCTAGCGGGAGGGCCTGGAGAGCAGTTCTTC. This codes for CASSSLAGGPGEQFF.

With respect to this clonotype: The missing conserved phenylalanine or tryptophan at the end of this CDR3 makes a read error likely. This chain joins TRBV11-1 and TRBJ1-1; TRBD1 agrees at 10 bases. Germline assignment: CDR1 SGHAT and CDR2 FQDESV (reference sequence). This CDR3 spans 13 amino acids. Written as DNA, the CDR3 is TGCGCCAGCAACCCCGGGACAGGGGATGAAGCTTTCCTT. It yields the protein CASNPGTGDEAFL.

This clonotype has ten or more counts. The rearrangement links TRBV29-1 to TRBJ2-5; D is perhaps TRBD1 (5 bases). Germline V gene data show CDR1 as SQVTM and CDR2 as ANQGSEA. V gave up 8 bases and J gave up 1 base, with 14 bases separating them. This CDR3 contains 13 residues. This CDR3 is CSTRGHTQETQYF. Written as DNA, the CDR3 is TGCAGCACCCGAGGACACACCCAAGAGACCCAGTACTTC.

V is TRBV4-2 and J is TRBJ2-3; D is ambiguous. CDR3 length: 18 amino acids. CDR1 LGHNA and CDR2 YNFKEQ come from the germline V gene. V was shortened by 1 base and J by 0 bases, with 17 bases between the two germline ends. The CDR3 region has the DNA TGTGCCAGCAGCCAAGTGGTCACGTTTAGCTACAGCACAGATACGCAGTATTTT. This codes for CASSQVVTFSYSTDTQYF.

As to this clonotype: One end of the junction is discordant with germline, which a read error may explain. The genes are TRBV20-1 and TRBJ2-1, with D maybe TRBD2 (6 bases). This CDR3 is 14 amino acids long. Germline loops: CDR1 DFQATT, CDR2 SNEGSKA (reference sequence). CDR3 nucleotide sequence: TGCAGTGCTCCGAACCAACAGGACTACAATGAACAGTTCTTC. Residues: CSAPNQQDYNEQFF.

Worth noting for this clonotype: A clone one base away is much larger, so this may be a read error. The chain is built from TRBV7-8 and TRBJ2-5, with D tentatively TRBD1 (5 bases). The length of the CDR3 is 17 residues. The germline V gene has CDR1 SGHVS and CDR2 FQNEAQ. The CDR3 spells CASSLDTGALRQETQHF. As DNA, the CDR3 is TGTGCCAGCAGCTTAGATACAGGAGCCCTTAGACAAGAGACCCAGCACTTC.

As regards this clonotype: The junction differs from germline at one of its ends, possibly a read error. The chain combines TRBV20-1 with TRBJ2-2, with 11 bases aligning to TRBD2. The V gene's germline CDR1 is DFQATT and CDR2 SNEGSKA (reference sequence). The CDR3 is 18 residues long. The CDR3 DNA is TGCAGTGCTAGAGCCCCTACTAGCGGGGGCCTGAACATCGGGGAGCTGTTTTTT. This translates into CSARAPTSGGLNIGELFF.

In the case of this clonotype: A read error may explain this, as a much larger clone is one base away. The chain employs TRBV12-3 or TRBV12-4 and TRBJ2-1; 11 bases align to TRBD2. This CDR3 contains 14 residues. V lost 5 bases and J lost 6; bases outside the gene matches: 3. This CDR3 is CASSHTSGSNEQFF. The CDR3 DNA reads TGTGCCAGCAGTCATACTAGCGGGAGCAATGAGCAGTTCTTC.

This clonotype was recorded at least ten times. The chain couples TRBV20-1 to TRBJ2-7, with a tentative D call TRBD1 (7 bases). Germline V gene data show CDR1 as DFQATT and CDR2 as SNEGSKA (reference sequence). The V end lost 6 bases, the J end lost 2 bases, and 17 bases lay between the germline ends. The CDR3 is 14 amino acids. The CDR3 DNA follows: TGCAGTGCACGGCAGTCAGGGGGGCCCTACGAGCAGTACTTC. Its protein product is CSARQSGGPYEQYF.

The chain couples TRBV11-2 to TRBJ2-7; tentative D call: TRBD2 (7 bases). The CDR3 totals 15 residues. The germline V and J ends were trimmed by 8 bases and 5 bases, with 22 bases remaining between them. Germline V gene sequence: CDR1 SGHAT, CDR2 FQNNGV. The CDR3 protein is CASGLGGARLNEQYF. CDR3 in DNA: TGTGCCAGCGGCCTGGGGGGGGCTCGCCTGAACGAGCAGTACTTC.

This chain uses TRBV30 with TRBJ2-1; TRBD2 aligns across 7 bases. With 4 bases clipped from V and 12 bases from J, the junction kept 9 bases outside the gene matches. CDR3 length: 12 amino acids. CDR1 is GTSNPN, CDR2 SVGIG, per germline (reference sequence). In DNA form, the CDR3 reads TGTGCCTGGAATCCCCCGCGGGAGAGGCAGTTCTTC. This codes for CAWNPPRERQFF.

As concerns this clonotype: This may stem from a read error, because a much larger clone lies one nucleotide away. Here the CDR3 omits its conserved ending phenylalanine or tryptophan, so a read error is the likely source. CDR3 nucleotides: TGCAGTGCTAGAGATATGTCCGATCAGCCCCAGCATTAT. This codes for CSARDMSDQPQHY. The chain is built from TRBV20-1 and TRBJ1-5; D ambiguous. This CDR3 is built from 13 residues. Trimming took 0 bases from V and 5 from J, leaving 8 bases between them. CDR1 and CDR2 (germline): DFQATT, SNEGSKA (reference sequence).

This clonotype was recorded at least ten times. This chain uses TRBV7-9 with TRBJ1-1; the D gene is possibly TRBD1 (5 bases). This CDR3 comprises 14 residues. Per the germline V gene, CDR1 is SEHNR and CDR2 is FQNEAQ (reference sequence). V shed 8 bases and J shed 9 bases, with 22 bases lying between them. As DNA, the CDR3 is TGTGCCAGCGGCCGGGGGGGGGTAGAAAACCAAGCTTTCTTT. The encoded protein is CASGRGGVENQAFF.

This clonotype appeared many times. The V gene is TRBV28, the J gene TRBJ2-1; D gene unclear. CDR1 is MDHEN, CDR2 SYDVKM, per germline. Trimming took off 4 bases at V and 7 bases at J, with 8 bases between the two ends. There are 12 residues in the CDR3. CDR3 in amino acids: CASSSRINEQFF. Here the CDR3 DNA reads TGTGCCAGCAGTTCGCGGATTAATGAGCAGTTCTTC.

CDR3 in amino acids: CSARRELAKNIQYF. The CDR3, as DNA: TGCAGTGCTAGGCGTGAATTAGCCAAAAACATTCAGTACTTC. This rearrangement joins TRBV20-1 to TRBJ2-4; D uncertain. V was cut by 3 bases and J by 0 bases, with 9 bases left in between. The CDR3 loop spans 14 amino acids. From germline, CDR1 is DFQATT and CDR2 SNEGSKA (reference sequence).